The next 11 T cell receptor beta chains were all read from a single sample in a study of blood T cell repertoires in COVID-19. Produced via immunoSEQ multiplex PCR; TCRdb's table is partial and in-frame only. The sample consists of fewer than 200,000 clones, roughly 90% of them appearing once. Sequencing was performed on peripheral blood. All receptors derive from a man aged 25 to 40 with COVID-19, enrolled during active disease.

CDR3 bases: TGTGCCAGCAGCTTAATGGCAAGGGAGGGTGGCTACACCTTC. It yields the protein CASSLMAREGGYTF. The chain has TRBV7-8 and TRBJ1-2; D is ambiguous. Germline-derived CDR1 and CDR2 are SGHVS and FQNEAQ. This CDR3 is 14 amino acids long. Trimming cost V 2 bases and J 7 bases, with 14 bases left between them.

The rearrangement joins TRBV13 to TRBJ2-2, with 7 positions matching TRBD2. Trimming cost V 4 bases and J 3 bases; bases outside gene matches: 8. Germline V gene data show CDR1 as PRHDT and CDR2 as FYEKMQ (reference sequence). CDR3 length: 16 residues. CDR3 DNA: TGTGCCAGCAGCTCTTACTCGGGGGGAGACACCGGGGAGCTGTTTTTT. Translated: CASSSYSGGDTGELFF.

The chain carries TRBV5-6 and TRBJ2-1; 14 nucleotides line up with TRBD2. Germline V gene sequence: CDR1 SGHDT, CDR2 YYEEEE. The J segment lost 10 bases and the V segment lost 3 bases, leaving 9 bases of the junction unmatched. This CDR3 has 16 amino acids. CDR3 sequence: CASSYRLAGGHREQFF. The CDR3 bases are TGTGCCAGCAGCTACAGACTAGCGGGGGGGCACCGAGAGCAGTTCTTC.

The CDR3 DNA is TGTGCCAGCAGTTCCTGGACAGGGAAGAACCCTATGAACACTGAAGCTTTCTTT. Translation: CASSSWTGKNPMNTEAFF. The rearrangement uses TRBV28 and TRBJ1-1; 8 nucleotides line up with TRBD1. V lost 4 bases to trimming and J lost 0 bases; unmatched junction nucleotides: 13. The CDR3 length is 18 residues. The germline gives CDR1 MDHEN, CDR2 SYDVKM.

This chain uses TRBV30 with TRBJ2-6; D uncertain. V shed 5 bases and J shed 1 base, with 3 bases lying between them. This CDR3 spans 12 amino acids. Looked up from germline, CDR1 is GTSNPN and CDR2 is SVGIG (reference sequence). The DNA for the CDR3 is TGTGCCTGGCTTTCTGGGGCCAACGTCCTGACTTTC. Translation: CAWLSGANVLTF.

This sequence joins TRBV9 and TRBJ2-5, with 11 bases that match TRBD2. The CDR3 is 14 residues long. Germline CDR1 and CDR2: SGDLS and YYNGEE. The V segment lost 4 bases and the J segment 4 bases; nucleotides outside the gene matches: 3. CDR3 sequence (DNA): TGTGCCAGCAGCTCTGGACTAGCGGGAGAGACCCAGTACTTC. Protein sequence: CASSSGLAGETQYF. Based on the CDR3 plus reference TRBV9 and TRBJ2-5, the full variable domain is DSGVTQTPKHLITATGQRVTLRCSPRSGDLSVYWYQQSLDQGLQFLIQYYNGEERAKGNILERFSAQQFPDLHSELNLSSLELGDSALYFCASSSGLAGETQYFGPGTRLLVL.

CDR3: CASGDRSSYNEQFF. CDR3 sequence (DNA): TGTGCCAGCGGCGACCGGAGCTCCTACAATGAGCAGTTCTTC. The rearrangement joins TRBV27 to TRBJ2-1; D not certain. Germline CDR1 reads MNHEY; CDR2 reads SMNVEV (reference sequence). The CDR3 has 14 amino acids. The V end lost 8 bases, the J end lost 0 bases, and 11 bases lay between the germline ends.

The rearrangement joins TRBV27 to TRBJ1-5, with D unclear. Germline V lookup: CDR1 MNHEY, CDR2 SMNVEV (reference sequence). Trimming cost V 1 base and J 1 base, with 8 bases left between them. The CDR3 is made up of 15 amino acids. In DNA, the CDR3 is TGTGCCAGCAGTTTATGGGCTGACAGCAATCAGCCCCAGCATTTT. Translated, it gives CASSLWADSNQPQHF.

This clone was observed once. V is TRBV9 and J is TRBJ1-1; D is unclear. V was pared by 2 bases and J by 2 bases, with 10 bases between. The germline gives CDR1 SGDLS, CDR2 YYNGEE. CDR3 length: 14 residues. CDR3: CASSVSTVNTEAFF. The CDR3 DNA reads TGTGCCAGCAGCGTCTCAACAGTAAACACTGAAGCTTTCTTT.

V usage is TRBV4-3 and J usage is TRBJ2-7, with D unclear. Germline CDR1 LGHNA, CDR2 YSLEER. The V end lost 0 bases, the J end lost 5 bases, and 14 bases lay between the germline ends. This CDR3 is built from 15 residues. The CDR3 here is CASSQDRSLEDEQYF. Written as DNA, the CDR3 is TGCGCCAGCAGCCAAGATCGCAGCCTAGAAGACGAGCAGTACTTC.

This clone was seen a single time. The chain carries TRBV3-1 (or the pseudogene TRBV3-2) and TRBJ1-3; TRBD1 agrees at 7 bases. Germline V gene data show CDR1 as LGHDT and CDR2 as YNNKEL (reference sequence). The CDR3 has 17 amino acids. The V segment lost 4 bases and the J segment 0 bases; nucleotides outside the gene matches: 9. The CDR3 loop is CASSRGTAPFSGNTIYF. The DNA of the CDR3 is TGTGCCAGCAGCCGCGGGACAGCACCATTCTCTGGAAACACCATATATTTT.